Listed below are T cell receptor beta chains from one sample, sequenced in a study of long-term antiretroviral therapy in people with HIV. Data came from immunoSEQ multiplex PCR; TCRdb stores just in-frame clones and leaves some out. There are about 48,000 clones in the sample; about 81% occur only once, and approximately 3% lies in the top ten. The source material was unsorted PBMCs, sampled 0.8 years after starting antiretroviral therapy. The receptors derive from a woman aged 18-29 years with HIV. Both conserved end residues are part of each CDR3. A D gene is named only where the DNA matches it firmly. Some rows have no size entry. The others give once, few or many, or a class for an expanded clone.

D: NA; size: NA; J: TRBJ2-7; V: TRBV6-6; DNA: TGTGCCAGCAGTTACGGGCAGGGGTCCTACGAGCAGTACTTC; CDR3: CASSYGQGSYEQYF
D: NA; size: NA; J: TRBJ2-3; V: TRBV9; DNA: TGTGCCAGCAGCGTAGGCTCGGAAACTAGCACAGATACGCAGTATTTT; CDR3: CASSVGSETSTDTQYF
D: NA; size: NA; J: TRBJ2-1; V: TRBV6-5; DNA: TGTGCCAGCAGTCCCCGGTTTAGCGTCTACAATGAGCAGTTCTTC; CDR3: CASSPRFSVYNEQFF
D: TRBD2; size: NA; J: TRBJ2-1; V: TRBV27; DNA: TGTGCCAGCAGTTTATCGGTCTCTAGCGGGAAATATCGCAATGAGCAGTTCTTC; CDR3: CASSLSVSSGKYRNEQFF
D: TRBD2; size: NA; J: TRBJ2-2; V: TRBV7-2; DNA: TGTGCCAGCAGCTTAGATAGCGGGAGTAGTTCCACCGGGGAGCTGTTTTTT; CDR3: CASSLDSGSSSTGELFF
D: NA; size: NA; J: TRBJ2-7; V: TRBV7-2; DNA: TGTGCCAGCAGCTTAGTCGCCCAGGGTCCCTACGAGCAGTACTTC; CDR3: CASSLVAQGPYEQYF
D: TRBD2; size: NA; J: TRBJ2-3; V: TRBV27; DNA: TGTGCCAGTGTACCTCGGGGGGGCACAGATACGCAGTATTTT; CDR3: CASVPRGGTDTQYF
D: TRBD1; size: NA; J: TRBJ1-1; V: TRBV27; DNA: TGTGCCAGCAGTCCGCGACAGGGGGTGAGGACTGAAGCTTTCTTT; CDR3: CASSPRQGVRTEAFF
D: NA; size: few; J: TRBJ2-1; V: TRBV5-1; DNA: TGCGCCAGCAGCTTAGGGGGTTACCCACGAGAGCAGTTCTTC; CDR3: CASSLGGYPREQFF
D: TRBD2; size: once; J: TRBJ2-7; V: TRBV19; DNA: TGTGCCAGTAAGCAGGAAACTAGCGGATCCTACGAGCAGTACTTC; CDR3: CASKQETSGSYEQYF
D: TRBD1; size: NA; J: TRBJ1-3; V: TRBV9; DNA: TGTGCCAGCAGCGCTGACAGGGGGGTTGGAAACACCATATATTTT; CDR3: CASSADRGVGNTIYF
D: TRBD2; size: NA; J: TRBJ2-5; V: TRBV6-1; DNA: TGTGCCAGCAGTGAAGCGTTGGCGGGAGGGCTAATGGAGACCCAGTACTTC; CDR3: CASSEALAGGLMETQYF
D: NA; size: once; J: TRBJ2-5; V: TRBV6-5; DNA: TGTGCCAGCAGTTACTCGAGCCGCCTAGAGACCCAGTACTTC; CDR3: CASSYSSRLETQYF
D: NA; size: NA; J: TRBJ1-4; V: TRBV13; DNA: TGTGCCAGCAGCTCCTCAAGATCTGCGTATAATGAAAAACTGTTTTTT; CDR3: CASSSSRSAYNEKLFF
D: NA; size: NA; J: TRBJ1-5; V: TRBV19; DNA: TGTGCCAGTAGTACGACTTATAATAGCAATCAGCCCCAGCATTTT; CDR3: CASSTTYNSNQPQHF
D: TRBD1; size: NA; J: TRBJ1-2; V: TRBV28; DNA: TGTGCCAGCAGTTCCATTACCGGGACAGGGTACGGCTACACCTTC; CDR3: CASSSITGTGYGYTF
D: NA; size: NA; J: TRBJ1-2; V: TRBV7-3; DNA: TGTGCCAGCAGCCCCTCCCCAGGAAACTATGGCTACACCTTC; CDR3: CASSPSPGNYGYTF
D: TRBD1; size: NA; J: TRBJ1-1; V: TRBV9; DNA: TGTGCCAGCAGCTGGGGGGGGACAGGCCAGGGCACTGAAGCTTTCTTT; CDR3: CASSWGGTGQGTEAFF
D: NA; size: NA; J: TRBJ1-2; V: TRBV11-2; DNA: TGTGCCAGCAGCTCCAGGACAAACTATGGCTACACCTTC; CDR3: CASSSRTNYGYTF
D: NA; size: NA; J: TRBJ2-1; V: TRBV11-2; DNA: TGTGCCAGCAGCCTCTTCTCCAAGGCGGGCAATGAGCAGTTCTTC; CDR3: CASSLFSKAGNEQFF
D: TRBD2; size: NA; J: TRBJ2-2; V: TRBV7-3; DNA: TGTGCCAGCAGCTCTAGCGGGAGGGCCGGGTACACCGGGGAGCTGTTTTTT; CDR3: CASSSSGRAGYTGELFF
D: TRBD1; size: NA; J: TRBJ1-1; V: TRBV5-1; DNA: TGCGCCAGCAGCTTGGTGGCAGGGGGTAGGGTCACTGAAGCTTTCTTT; CDR3: CASSLVAGGRVTEAFF
D: NA; size: NA; J: TRBJ2-7; V: TRBV7-3; DNA: TGTGCCAGCAGCTTAAACGGGTGGTACACCGGGTACGAGCAGTACTTC; CDR3: CASSLNGWYTGYEQYF
D: TRBD1; size: NA; J: TRBJ2-1; V: TRBV15; DNA: TGTGCCACCAGCAGACGGACAGGTTCCTACAATGAGCAGTTCTTC; CDR3: CATSRRTGSYNEQFF
D: TRBD1; size: once; J: TRBJ2-7; V: TRBV7-2; DNA: TGTGCCAGCAGCTCCCACGGACAGGGATCCTACGAGCAGTACTTC; CDR3: CASSSHGQGSYEQYF
D: NA; size: NA; J: TRBJ2-3; V: TRBV5-1; DNA: TGCGCCAGCAGCGGATCCAGCGGGAGCACAGATACGCAGTATTTT; CDR3: CASSGSSGSTDTQYF
D: NA; size: NA; J: TRBJ1-1; V: TRBV13; DNA: TGTGCCAGCAGCTTAGGCCAGGGACTCACTGAAGCTTTCTTT; CDR3: CASSLGQGLTEAFF
D: TRBD1; size: NA; J: TRBJ1-5; V: TRBV19; DNA: TGTGCCAGTAGTATTCTTGGACAGGGAATGAATCAGCCCCAGCATTTT; CDR3: CASSILGQGMNQPQHF